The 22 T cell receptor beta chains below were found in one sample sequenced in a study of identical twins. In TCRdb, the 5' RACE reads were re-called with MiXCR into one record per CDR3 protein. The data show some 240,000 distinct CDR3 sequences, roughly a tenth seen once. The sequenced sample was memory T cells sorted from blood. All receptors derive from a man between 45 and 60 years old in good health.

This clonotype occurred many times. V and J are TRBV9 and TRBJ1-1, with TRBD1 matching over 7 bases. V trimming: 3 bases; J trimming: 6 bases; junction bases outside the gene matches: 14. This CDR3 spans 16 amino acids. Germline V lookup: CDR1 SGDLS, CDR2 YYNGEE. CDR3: CASSDRDSPYLSEAFF. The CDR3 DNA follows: TGTGCCAGCAGCGATCGGGACAGCCCTTACCTTTCTGAAGCTTTCTTT.

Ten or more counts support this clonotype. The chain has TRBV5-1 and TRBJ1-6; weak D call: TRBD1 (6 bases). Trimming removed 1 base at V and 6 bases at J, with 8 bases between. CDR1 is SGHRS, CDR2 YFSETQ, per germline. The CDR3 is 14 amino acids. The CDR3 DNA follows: TGCGCCAGCAGCTTGCGGGACATTAATTCACCCCTCCACTTT. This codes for CASSLRDINSPLHF.

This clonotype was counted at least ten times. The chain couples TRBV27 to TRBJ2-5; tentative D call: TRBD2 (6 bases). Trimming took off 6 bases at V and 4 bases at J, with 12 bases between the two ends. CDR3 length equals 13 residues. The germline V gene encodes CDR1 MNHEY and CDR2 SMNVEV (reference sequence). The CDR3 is CASRDYRGETQYF. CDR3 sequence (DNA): TGTGCCAGCAGGGACTACCGGGGAGAGACCCAGTACTTC.

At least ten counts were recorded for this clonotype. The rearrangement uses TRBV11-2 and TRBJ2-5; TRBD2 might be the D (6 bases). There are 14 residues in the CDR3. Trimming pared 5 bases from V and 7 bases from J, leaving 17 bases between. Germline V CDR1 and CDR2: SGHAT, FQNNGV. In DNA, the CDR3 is TGTGCCAGCAGCGTGGAGGCTCGGGGAGGGACCCAGTACTTC. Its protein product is CASSVEARGGTQYF.

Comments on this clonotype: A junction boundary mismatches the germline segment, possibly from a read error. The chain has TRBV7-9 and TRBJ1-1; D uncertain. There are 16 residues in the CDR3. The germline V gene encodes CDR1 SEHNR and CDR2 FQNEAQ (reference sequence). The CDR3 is CASSLGSLHRASDRSF. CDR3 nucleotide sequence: TGTGCCAGCAGCTTAGGGAGCCTACACCGGGCCAGCGATAGATCCTTT.

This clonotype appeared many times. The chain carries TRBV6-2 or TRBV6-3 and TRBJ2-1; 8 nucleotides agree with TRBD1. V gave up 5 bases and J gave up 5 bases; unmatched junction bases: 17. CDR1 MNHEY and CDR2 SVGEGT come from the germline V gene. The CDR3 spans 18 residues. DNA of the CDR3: TGTGCCAGCAGTAATCGGGTCAGGGGGCTTCGTCCCCACAATGAGCAGTTCTTC. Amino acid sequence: CASSNRVRGLRPHNEQFF.

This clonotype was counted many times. CDR3 DNA sequence: TGTGCCAGCGGCACAGGGAATCAGCCCCAGCATTTT. This gives the protein CASGTGNQPQHF. This chain connects TRBV28 to TRBJ1-5; possibly TRBD1 for D (6 bases). The CDR3 length is 12 residues. The germline V gene has CDR1 MDHEN and CDR2 SYDVKM. Trimming cost V 8 bases and J 4 bases, with 9 bases left between them.

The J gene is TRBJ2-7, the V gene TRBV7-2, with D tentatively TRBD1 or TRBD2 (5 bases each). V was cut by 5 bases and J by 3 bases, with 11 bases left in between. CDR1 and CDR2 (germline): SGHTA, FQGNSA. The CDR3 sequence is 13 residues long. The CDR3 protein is CASSLTDYYEQYF. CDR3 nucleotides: TGTGCCAGCAGCCTGACAGACTACTACGAGCAGTACTTC.

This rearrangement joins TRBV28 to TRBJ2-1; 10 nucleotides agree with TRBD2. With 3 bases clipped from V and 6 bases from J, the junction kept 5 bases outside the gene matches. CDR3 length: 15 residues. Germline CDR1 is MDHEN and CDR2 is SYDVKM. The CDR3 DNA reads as TGTGCCAGCAGTTTTTCTAGCGGGAGAGTCAATGAGCAGTTCTTC. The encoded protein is CASSFSSGRVNEQFF.

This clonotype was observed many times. The CDR3 DNA reads as TGCAGTGCTAGAGGCCCTCTAGCGGGAGGCCTCTACGAGCAGTACTTC. It yields the protein CSARGPLAGGLYEQYF. V and J are TRBV20-1 and TRBJ2-7; TRBD2 aligns across 11 bases. Germline values: CDR1 DFQATT, CDR2 SNEGSKA (reference sequence). V gave up 1 base and J gave up 3 bases; unmatched junction bases: 8. The CDR3 has 16 amino acids.

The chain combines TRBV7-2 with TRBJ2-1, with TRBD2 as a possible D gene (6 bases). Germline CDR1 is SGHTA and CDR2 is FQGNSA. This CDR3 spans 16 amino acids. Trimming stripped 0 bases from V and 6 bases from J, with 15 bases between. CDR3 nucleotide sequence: TGTGCCAGCAGCTTAGCCGGGGGTTGGGCTGGCAATGAGCAGTTCTTC. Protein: CASSLAGGWAGNEQFF.

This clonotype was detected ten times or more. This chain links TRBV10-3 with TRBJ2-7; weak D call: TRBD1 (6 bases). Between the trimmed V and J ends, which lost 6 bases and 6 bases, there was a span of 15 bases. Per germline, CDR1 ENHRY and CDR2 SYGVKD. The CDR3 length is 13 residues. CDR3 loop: CAIRLNGGSEQYF. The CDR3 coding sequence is TGTGCCATCAGACTAAATGGGGGCAGCGAGCAGTACTTC.

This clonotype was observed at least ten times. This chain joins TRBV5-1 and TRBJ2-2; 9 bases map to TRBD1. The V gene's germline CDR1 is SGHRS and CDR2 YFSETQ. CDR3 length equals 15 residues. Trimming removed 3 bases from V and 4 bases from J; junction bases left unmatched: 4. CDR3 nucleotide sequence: TGCGCCAGCAGCTGGGGACAGGGCGGCACCGGGGAGCTGTTTTTT. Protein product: CASSWGQGGTGELFF.

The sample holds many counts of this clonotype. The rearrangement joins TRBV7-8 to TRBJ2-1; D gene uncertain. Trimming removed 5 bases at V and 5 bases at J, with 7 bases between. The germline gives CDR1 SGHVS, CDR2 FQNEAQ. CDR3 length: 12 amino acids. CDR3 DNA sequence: TGTGCCAGCAGCCCCCCCGACAATGAGCAGTTCTTC. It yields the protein CASSPPDNEQFF.

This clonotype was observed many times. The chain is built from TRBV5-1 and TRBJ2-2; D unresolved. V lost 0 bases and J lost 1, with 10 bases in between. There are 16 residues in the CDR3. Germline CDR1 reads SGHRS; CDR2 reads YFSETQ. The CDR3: CASSLGAVLNTGELFF. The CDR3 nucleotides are TGCGCCAGCAGCTTGGGTGCAGTTTTGAACACCGGGGAGCTGTTTTTT.

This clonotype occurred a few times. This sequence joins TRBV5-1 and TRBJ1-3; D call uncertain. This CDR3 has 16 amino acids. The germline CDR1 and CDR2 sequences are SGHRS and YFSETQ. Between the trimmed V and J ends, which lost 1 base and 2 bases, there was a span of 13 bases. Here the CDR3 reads CASSLSLVETGNTIYF. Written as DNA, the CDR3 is TGCGCCAGCAGCTTGAGCTTGGTAGAGACTGGAAACACCATATATTTT.

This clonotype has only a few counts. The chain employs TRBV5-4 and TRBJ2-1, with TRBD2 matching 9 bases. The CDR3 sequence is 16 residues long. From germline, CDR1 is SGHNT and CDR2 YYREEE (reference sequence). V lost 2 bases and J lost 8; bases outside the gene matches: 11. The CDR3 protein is CASSFGGGRAVYEQFF. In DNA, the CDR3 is TGTGCCAGCAGCTTTGGTGGCGGGAGGGCGGTCTATGAGCAGTTCTTC.

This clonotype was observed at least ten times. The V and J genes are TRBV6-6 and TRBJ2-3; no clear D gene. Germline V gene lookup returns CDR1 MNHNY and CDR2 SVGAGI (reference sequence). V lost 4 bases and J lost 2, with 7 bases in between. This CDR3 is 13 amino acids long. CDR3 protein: CASSFRYTDTQYF. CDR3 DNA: TGTGCCAGCAGTTTCCGTTACACAGATACGCAGTATTTT.

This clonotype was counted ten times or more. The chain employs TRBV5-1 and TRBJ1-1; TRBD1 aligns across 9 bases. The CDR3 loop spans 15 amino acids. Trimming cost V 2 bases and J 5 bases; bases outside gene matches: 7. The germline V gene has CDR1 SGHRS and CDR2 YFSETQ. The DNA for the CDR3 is TGCGCCAGCAGCTTCACAGGGGACAGGGCTACTGAAGCTTTCTTT. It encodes CASSFTGDRATEAFF.

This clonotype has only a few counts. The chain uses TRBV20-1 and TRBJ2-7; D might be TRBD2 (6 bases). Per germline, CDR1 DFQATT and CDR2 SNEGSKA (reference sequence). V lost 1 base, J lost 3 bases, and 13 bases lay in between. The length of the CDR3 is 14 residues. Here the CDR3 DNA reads TGCAGTGCTAGAGTGCGGGGTGCACTCTACGAGCAGTACTTC. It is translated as CSARVRGALYEQYF.

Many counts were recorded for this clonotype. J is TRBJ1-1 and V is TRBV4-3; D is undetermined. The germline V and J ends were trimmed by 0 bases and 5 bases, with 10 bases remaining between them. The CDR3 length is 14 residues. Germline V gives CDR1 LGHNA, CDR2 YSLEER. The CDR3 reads CASSQDVDSTEAFF. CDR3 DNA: TGCGCCAGCAGCCAAGACGTGGACTCTACTGAAGCTTTCTTT.

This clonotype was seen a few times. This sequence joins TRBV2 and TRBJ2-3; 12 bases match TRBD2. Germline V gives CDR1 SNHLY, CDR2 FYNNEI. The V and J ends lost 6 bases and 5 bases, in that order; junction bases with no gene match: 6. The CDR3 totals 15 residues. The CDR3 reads CASRRLAGAGDTQYF. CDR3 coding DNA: TGTGCCAGCAGGAGACTAGCGGGGGCTGGAGATACGCAGTATTTT.